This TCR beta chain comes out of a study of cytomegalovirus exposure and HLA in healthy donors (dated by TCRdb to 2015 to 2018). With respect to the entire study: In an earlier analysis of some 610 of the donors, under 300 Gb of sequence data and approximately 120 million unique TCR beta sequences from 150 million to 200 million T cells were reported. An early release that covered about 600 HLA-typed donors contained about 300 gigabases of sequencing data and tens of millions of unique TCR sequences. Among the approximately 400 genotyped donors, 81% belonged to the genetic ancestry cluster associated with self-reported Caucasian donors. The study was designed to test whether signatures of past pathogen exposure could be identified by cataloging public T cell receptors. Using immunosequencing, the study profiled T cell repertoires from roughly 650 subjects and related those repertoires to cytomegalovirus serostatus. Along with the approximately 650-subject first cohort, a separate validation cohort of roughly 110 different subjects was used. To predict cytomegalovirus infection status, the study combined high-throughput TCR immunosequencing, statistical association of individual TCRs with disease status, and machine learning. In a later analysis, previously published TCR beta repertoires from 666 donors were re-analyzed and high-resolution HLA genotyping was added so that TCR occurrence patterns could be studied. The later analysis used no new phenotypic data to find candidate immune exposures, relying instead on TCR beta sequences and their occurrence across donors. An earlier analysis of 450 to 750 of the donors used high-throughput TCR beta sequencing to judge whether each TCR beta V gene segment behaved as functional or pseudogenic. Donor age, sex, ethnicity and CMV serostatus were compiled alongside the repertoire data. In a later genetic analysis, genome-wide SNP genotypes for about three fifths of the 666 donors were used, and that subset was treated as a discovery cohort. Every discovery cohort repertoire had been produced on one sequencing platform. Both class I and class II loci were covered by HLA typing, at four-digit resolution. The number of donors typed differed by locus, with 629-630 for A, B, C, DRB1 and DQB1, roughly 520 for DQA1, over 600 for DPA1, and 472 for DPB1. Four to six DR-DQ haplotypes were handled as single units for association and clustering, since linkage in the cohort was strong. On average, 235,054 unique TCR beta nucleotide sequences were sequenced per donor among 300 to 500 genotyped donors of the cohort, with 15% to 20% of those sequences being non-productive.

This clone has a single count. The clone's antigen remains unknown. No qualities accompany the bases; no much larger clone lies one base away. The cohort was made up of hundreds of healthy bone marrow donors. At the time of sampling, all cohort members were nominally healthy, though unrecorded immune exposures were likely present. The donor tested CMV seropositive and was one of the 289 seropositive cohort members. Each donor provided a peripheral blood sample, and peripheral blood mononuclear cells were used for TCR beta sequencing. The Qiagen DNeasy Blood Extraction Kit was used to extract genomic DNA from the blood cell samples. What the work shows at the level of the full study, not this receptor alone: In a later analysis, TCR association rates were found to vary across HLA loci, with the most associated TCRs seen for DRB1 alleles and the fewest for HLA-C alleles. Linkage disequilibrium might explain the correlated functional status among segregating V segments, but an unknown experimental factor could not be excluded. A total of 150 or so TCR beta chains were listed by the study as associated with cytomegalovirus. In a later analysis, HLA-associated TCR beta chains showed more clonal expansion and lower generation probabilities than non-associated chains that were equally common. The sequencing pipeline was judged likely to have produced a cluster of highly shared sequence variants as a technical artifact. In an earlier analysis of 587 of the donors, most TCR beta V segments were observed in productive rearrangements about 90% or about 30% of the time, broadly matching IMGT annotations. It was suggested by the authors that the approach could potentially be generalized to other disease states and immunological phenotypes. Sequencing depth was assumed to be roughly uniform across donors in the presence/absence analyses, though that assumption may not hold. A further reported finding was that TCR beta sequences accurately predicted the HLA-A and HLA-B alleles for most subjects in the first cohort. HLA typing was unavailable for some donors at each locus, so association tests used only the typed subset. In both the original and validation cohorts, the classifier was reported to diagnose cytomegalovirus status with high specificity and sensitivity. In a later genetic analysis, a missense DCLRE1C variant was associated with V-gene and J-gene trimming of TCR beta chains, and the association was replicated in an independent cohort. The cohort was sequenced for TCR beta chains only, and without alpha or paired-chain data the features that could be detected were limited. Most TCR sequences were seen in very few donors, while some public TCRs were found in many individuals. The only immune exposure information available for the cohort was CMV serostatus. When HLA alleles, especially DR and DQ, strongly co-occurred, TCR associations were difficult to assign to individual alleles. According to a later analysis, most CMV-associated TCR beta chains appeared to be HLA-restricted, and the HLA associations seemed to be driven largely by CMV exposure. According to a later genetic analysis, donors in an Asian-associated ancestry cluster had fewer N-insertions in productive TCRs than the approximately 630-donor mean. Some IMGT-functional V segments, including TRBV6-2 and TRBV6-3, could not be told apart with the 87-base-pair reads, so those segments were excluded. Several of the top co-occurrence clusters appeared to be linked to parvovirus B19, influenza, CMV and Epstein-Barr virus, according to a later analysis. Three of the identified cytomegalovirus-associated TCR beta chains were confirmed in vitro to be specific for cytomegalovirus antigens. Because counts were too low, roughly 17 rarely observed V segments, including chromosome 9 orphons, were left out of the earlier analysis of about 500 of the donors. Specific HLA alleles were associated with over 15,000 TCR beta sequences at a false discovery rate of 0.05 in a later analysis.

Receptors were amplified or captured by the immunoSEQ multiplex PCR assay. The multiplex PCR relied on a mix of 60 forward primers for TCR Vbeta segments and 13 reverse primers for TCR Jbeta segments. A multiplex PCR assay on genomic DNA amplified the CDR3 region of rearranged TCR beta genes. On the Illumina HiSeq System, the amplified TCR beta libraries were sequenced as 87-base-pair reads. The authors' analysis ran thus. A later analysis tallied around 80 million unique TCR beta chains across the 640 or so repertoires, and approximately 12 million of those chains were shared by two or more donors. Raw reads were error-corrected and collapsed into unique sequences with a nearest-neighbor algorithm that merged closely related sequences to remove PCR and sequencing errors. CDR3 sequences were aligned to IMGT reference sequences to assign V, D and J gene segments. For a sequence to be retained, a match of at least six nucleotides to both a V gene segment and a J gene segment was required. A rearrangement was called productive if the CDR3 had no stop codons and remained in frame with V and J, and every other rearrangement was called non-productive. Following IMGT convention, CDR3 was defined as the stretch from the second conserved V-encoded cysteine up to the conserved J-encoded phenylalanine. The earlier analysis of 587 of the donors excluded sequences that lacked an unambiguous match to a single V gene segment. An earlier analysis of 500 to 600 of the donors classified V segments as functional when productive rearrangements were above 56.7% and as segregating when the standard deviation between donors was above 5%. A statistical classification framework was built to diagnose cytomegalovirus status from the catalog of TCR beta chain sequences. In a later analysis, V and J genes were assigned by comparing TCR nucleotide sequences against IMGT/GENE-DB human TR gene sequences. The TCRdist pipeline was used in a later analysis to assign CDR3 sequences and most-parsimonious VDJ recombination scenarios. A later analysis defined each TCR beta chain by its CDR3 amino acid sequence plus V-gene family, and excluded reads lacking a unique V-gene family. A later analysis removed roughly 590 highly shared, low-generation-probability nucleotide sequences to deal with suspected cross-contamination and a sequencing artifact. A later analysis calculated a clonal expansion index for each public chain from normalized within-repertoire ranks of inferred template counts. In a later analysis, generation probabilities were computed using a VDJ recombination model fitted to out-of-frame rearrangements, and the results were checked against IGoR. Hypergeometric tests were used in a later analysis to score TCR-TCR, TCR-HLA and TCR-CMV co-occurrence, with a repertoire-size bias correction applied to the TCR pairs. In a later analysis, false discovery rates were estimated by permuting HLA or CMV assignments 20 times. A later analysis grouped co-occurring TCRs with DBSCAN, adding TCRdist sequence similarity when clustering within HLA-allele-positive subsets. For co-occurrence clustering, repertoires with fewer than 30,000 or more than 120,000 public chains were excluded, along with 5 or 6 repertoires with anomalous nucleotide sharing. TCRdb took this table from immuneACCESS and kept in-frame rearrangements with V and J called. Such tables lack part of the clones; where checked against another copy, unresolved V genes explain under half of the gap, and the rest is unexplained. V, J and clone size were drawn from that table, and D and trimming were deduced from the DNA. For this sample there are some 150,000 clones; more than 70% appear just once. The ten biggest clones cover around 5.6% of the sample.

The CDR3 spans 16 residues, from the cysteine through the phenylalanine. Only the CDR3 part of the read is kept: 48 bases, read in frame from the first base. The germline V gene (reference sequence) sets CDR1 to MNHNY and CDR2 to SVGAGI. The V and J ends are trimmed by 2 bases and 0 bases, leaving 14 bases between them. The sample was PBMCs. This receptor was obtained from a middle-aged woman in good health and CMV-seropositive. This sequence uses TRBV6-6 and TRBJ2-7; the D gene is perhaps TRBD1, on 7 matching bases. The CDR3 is CASSYGAGGGSYEQYF. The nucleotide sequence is TGTGCCAGCAGTTACGGGGCAGGGGGAGGCTCCTACGAGCAGTACTTC.